A single sample is the source of the 31 T cell receptor beta chains below, sequenced in a study of blood T cell repertoires in COVID-19. Repertoires were generated with immunoSEQ multiplex PCR, while TCRdb's copy carries only in-frame clones and drops some. The profile covers around 78,000 clones, with 86% appearing a single time and approximately 1.9% taken by the ten largest. The sequencing sample was made of peripheral blood. These receptors were obtained from an older woman with acute or convalescent COVID-19.

The genes are TRBV4-3 and TRBJ2-7; 10 nucleotides agree with TRBD2. Germline assignment: CDR1 LGHNA and CDR2 YSLEER. The CDR3 totals 16 residues. V lost 1 base and J lost 1; bases outside the gene matches: 4. CDR3 DNA: TGCGCCAGCAGCCAAGGTATAGCGGGAGGTTCCTACGAGCAGTACTTC. Protein sequence: CASSQGIAGGSYEQYF.

The chain is built from TRBV7-2 and TRBJ1-1; D possibly corresponds to TRBD1 (6 bases). Trimming left V 1 base short and J 9 bases short, with 12 bases between. The CDR3 spans 13 residues. Germline V CDR1 and CDR2: SGHTA, FQGNSA. In nucleotides, the CDR3 is TGTGCCAGCAGCTTAGACCACAGGGATAAAGCTTTCTTT. Its translation is CASSLDHRDKAFF. The full variable domain, with the rest looked up from reference TRBV7-2 and TRBJ1-1, is GAGVSQSPSNKVTEKGKDVELRCDPISGHTALYWYRQSLGQGLEFLIYFQGNSAPDKSGLPSDRFSAERTGGSVSTLTIQRTQQEDSAVYLCASSLDHRDKAFFGQGTRLTVV.

The DNA of the CDR3 is TGTGCCAGCAGCCCGGGACAGGGAAGTTCACCCCTCCACTTT. This translates into CASSPGQGSSPLHF. This chain uses TRBV5-4 with TRBJ1-6, with 9 nucleotides matching TRBD1. This CDR3 comprises 14 residues. V shed 4 bases, J shed 9 bases, and the junction held 5 bases outside the gene matches. Germline-derived CDR1 and CDR2 are SGHNT and YYREEE (reference sequence).

V usage is TRBV6-2 or TRBV6-3 and J usage is TRBJ1-1; TRBD1 agrees at 9 bases. The CDR3 has 17 amino acids. CDR1 is MNHEY and CDR2 is SVGEGT in the germline V gene. J was trimmed by 7 bases and V by 2 bases; bases with no gene match: 14. Here the CDR3 DNA reads TGTGCCAGCAGTTACCCTGGGGGAAGAACAGGGGGCGGTGAAGCTTTCTTT. Protein sequence: CASSYPGGRTGGGEAFF.

The count of this clone is one. The chain combines TRBV11-3 with TRBJ2-2; D uncertain. CDR3 size: 14 residues. From germline, CDR1 is SGHNT and CDR2 YENEEA. The V and J ends lost 1 base and 7 bases respectively, with 10 bases between them. DNA for the CDR3: TGTGCCAGCAGCTTAGCATCAAGCGTCGGGGAGCTGTTTTTT. Amino acid sequence: CASSLASSVGELFF.

This sequence joins TRBV6-5 and TRBJ2-7; D possibly corresponds to TRBD2 (6 bases). The V end lost 1 base, the J end lost 3 bases, and 16 bases lay between the germline ends. The germline V gene has CDR1 MNHEY and CDR2 SVGAGI. The CDR3 consists of 16 residues. The CDR3: CASSYFHGSGDYEQYF. In nucleotides, the CDR3 is TGTGCCAGCAGTTACTTTCACGGGAGTGGGGACTACGAGCAGTACTTC.

The chain is built from TRBV12-3 or TRBV12-4 and TRBJ2-7; 8 nucleotides line up with TRBD1. V gave up 7 bases and J gave up 3 bases; unmatched junction bases: 5. This CDR3 comprises 13 residues. The chain's CDR3 is CASKGGQGYEQYF. In nucleotides, the CDR3 is TGTGCCAGCAAAGGAGGACAGGGCTACGAGCAGTACTTC.

V usage is TRBV21-1 and J usage is TRBJ1-1; the table names TRBD1, a call not compared with the DNA. TRBV21-1 is described as a pseudogene. This CDR3 spans 15 amino acids. The CDR3 coding sequence is TGTGCCAGCAGCAGGATAGGACAGATGAACACTGAAGCTTTCTTT. As protein: CASSRIGQMNTEAFF.

The chain carries TRBV4-1 and TRBJ2-7; 13 bases are shared with TRBD2. Germline values: CDR1 MGHRA, CDR2 YSYEKL. Losses at the gene ends were 4 bases for V and 4 bases for J; bases not matched to a gene: 4. The CDR3 extends over 15 amino acids. The CDR3 coding sequence is TGCGCCAGCAGCCTGGGACTAGCGGGATTGTACGAGCAGTACTTC. Its protein product is CASSLGLAGLYEQYF.

V and J are TRBV9 and TRBJ1-3; a possible D gene is TRBD1 (6 bases). Trimming removed 2 bases at V and 2 bases at J, with 8 bases between. The CDR3 contains 14 residues. Germline V gives CDR1 SGDLS, CDR2 YYNGEE. The CDR3 spells CASSVSGAGNTIYF. For the CDR3, the DNA is TGTGCCAGCAGCGTCTCAGGGGCTGGAAACACCATATATTTT.

DNA of the CDR3: TGCGCCAGCAGCTTGGATCCTAGCGGGAGCGGGGGGACAGATACGCAGTATTTT. Its translation: CASSLDPSGSGGTDTQYF. V gene TRBV5-1 combines with J gene TRBJ2-3, with 10 bases aligning to TRBD2. The J segment lost 3 bases and the V segment lost 0 bases, leaving 10 bases of the junction unmatched. CDR3 length: 18 amino acids. The germline V gene has CDR1 SGHRS and CDR2 YFSETQ.

V is TRBV7-2 and J is TRBJ2-7, with a possible D match to TRBD1 (6 bases). Between the trimmed V and J ends, which lost 5 bases and 3 bases, there was a span of 11 bases. Germline loops: CDR1 SGHTA, CDR2 FQGNSA. CDR3 length equals 13 residues. In DNA, the CDR3 is TGTGCCAGCAGCCTAGGACAGTTCTACGAGCAGTACTTC. Its translation is CASSLGQFYEQYF.

The chain is built from TRBV7-2 and TRBJ2-7; 7 bases are shared with TRBD2. Trimming cost V 1 base and J 2 bases; bases outside gene matches: 8. The CDR3 spans 16 residues. The germline CDR1 and CDR2 sequences are SGHTA and FQGNSA. The CDR3 here is CASSLGGRGNTYEQYF. The CDR3 DNA follows: TGTGCCAGCAGCTTAGGTGGGCGGGGGAATACCTACGAGCAGTACTTC.

The rearrangement joins TRBV5-1 to TRBJ1-1; possibly TRBD1 for D (6 bases). The CDR3 extends over 15 amino acids. Germline CDR1 is SGHRS and CDR2 is YFSETQ. V shed 2 bases and J shed 3 bases, with 14 bases lying between them. The chain's CDR3 is CASSFTRGQDTEAFF. Written as DNA, the CDR3 is TGCGCCAGCAGCTTTACCAGGGGTCAAGACACTGAAGCTTTCTTT.

The rearrangement uses TRBV30 and TRBJ2-7; maybe TRBD1 (6 bases). Germline V gives CDR1 GTSNPN, CDR2 SVGIG (reference sequence). The V end lost 2 bases, the J end lost 4 bases, and 12 bases lay between the germline ends. The CDR3 is 13 residues long. The CDR3 region has the DNA TGTGCCTGGAGTCCGGAACAGGGTTACGAGCAGTACTTC. Translation: CAWSPEQGYEQYF.

The chain combines TRBV28 with TRBJ1-6; 7 bases are a match to TRBD1. The germline gives CDR1 MDHEN, CDR2 SYDVKM. There are 15 residues in the CDR3. With V trimmed by 6 bases and J by 6 bases, 8 bases remained unmatched. Here the CDR3 reads CASSSQGVGNSPLHF. The CDR3 bases are TGTGCCAGCAGCTCTCAGGGGGTCGGTAATTCACCCCTCCACTTT. The full variable domain, its missing parts supplied by reference TRBV28 and TRBJ1-6, is DVKVTQSSRYLVKRTGEKVFLECVQDMDHENMFWYRQDPGLGLRLIYFSYDVKMKEKGDIPEGYSVSREKKERFSLILESASTNQTSMYLCASSSQGVGNSPLHFGNGTRLTVT.

The CDR3 loop reads CASSIRSGWAFF. The CDR3 nucleotides are TGTGCCAGTAGTATAAGGTCAGGGTGGGCTTTCTTT. The rearrangement links TRBV19 to TRBJ1-1; maybe TRBD1 (5 bases). The CDR3 is made up of 12 amino acids. Trimming took off 2 bases at V and 11 bases at J, with 12 bases between the two ends. The germline V gene has CDR1 LNHDA and CDR2 SQIVND (reference sequence).

The J gene is TRBJ1-3, the V gene TRBV10-3; weak D call: TRBD1 (6 bases). Germline assignment: CDR1 ENHRY and CDR2 SYGVKD. Trimming removed 5 bases at V and 0 bases at J, with 14 bases between. This CDR3 has 16 residues. The CDR3 bases are TGTGCCATCAGTACTCCGACAGGCCCCTCTGGAAACACCATATATTTT. As protein: CAISTPTGPSGNTIYF.

The V and J genes are TRBV9 and TRBJ2-7; the D gene is possibly TRBD2 (5 bases). Trimming took off 4 bases at V and 2 bases at J, with 19 bases between the two ends. Germline V gene sequence: CDR1 SGDLS, CDR2 YYNGEE. The CDR3 consists of 16 residues. The CDR3 loop is CASSISPSPGTYEQYF. The CDR3 DNA follows: TGTGCCAGCAGCATCTCCCCAAGTCCGGGGACCTACGAGCAGTACTTC.

This clone is a singleton in its sample. The rearrangement joins TRBV9 to TRBJ2-3, with 8 nucleotides matching TRBD2. The V and J ends lost 0 bases and 3 bases, in that order; junction bases with no gene match: 6. CDR1 SGDLS and CDR2 YYNGEE come from the germline V gene. This CDR3 has 16 residues. Written as DNA, the CDR3 is TGTGCCAGCAGCGTAGAAGCGGGAGCGTTGACAGATACGCAGTATTTT. Protein sequence: CASSVEAGALTDTQYF.

The V gene is TRBV7-2, the J gene TRBJ1-5; D gene unclear. This CDR3 is 16 amino acids long. The V gene lost 0 bases and the J gene lost 0 bases, with 9 bases spanning the gap. In germline, CDR1 is SGHTA, CDR2 FQGNSA. The DNA for the CDR3 is TGTGCCAGCAGCTTAGCAGGCGGGTATAGCAATCAGCCCCAGCATTTT. Amino acids: CASSLAGGYSNQPQHF.

This clone was seen a handful of times. V gene TRBV28 combines with J gene TRBJ1-3; 8 nucleotides match TRBD1. The CDR3 extends over 17 amino acids. V dropped 5 bases and J dropped 0; count of bases not matched to a gene: 9. Germline V gene lookup returns CDR1 MDHEN and CDR2 SYDVKM. The DNA of the CDR3 is TGTGCCAGCAGTCCTTGGACAGGGCAAGGCTCTGGAAACACCATATATTTT. This sequence encodes CASSPWTGQGSGNTIYF.

This chain joins TRBV28 and TRBJ1-2; a possible D gene is TRBD1 (6 bases). There are 14 residues in the CDR3. Trimming left V 10 bases short and J 4 bases short, with 19 bases between. The germline gives CDR1 MDHEN, CDR2 SYDVKM. CDR3 DNA: TGTGCCACCCTAATAACAGGGAGACCCTATGGCTACACCTTC. The encoded protein is CATLITGRPYGYTF.

This chain joins TRBV19 and TRBJ2-1, with 10 bases matching TRBD1. Trimming at V came to 6 bases and at J to 9 bases, leaving 2 bases not matched to a gene. Looked up from germline, CDR1 is LNHDA and CDR2 is SQIVND (reference sequence). This CDR3 has 12 residues. The CDR3: CASRTGGGEQFF. In DNA form, the CDR3 reads TGTGCCAGTAGGACAGGGGGCGGTGAGCAGTTCTTC.

The chain joins TRBV5-1 to TRBJ2-5; 9 bases map to TRBD1. Germline V lookup: CDR1 SGHRS, CDR2 YFSETQ. V shed 6 bases and J 3 bases; nucleotides not matched to a gene: 3. The CDR3 length is 13 residues. As DNA, the CDR3 is TGCGCCAGCACCCGGACAGGGGAAGAGACCCAGTACTTC. Translation gives CASTRTGEETQYF.

This clone was observed a handful of times. The chain couples TRBV9 to TRBJ2-3, with 14 bases that match TRBD2. This CDR3 has 21 amino acids. Per germline, CDR1 SGDLS and CDR2 YYNGEE. With V trimmed by 0 bases and J by 2 bases, 14 bases remained unmatched. The CDR3 loop reads CASSVAGLAGGPLRSTDTQYF. CDR3 DNA sequence: TGTGCCAGCAGCGTAGCTGGACTAGCGGGAGGCCCCCTACGGTCCACAGATACGCAGTATTTT.

The J gene is TRBJ2-3, the V gene TRBV2, with a weak D call TRBD1 (6 bases). Per germline, CDR1 SNHLY and CDR2 FYNNEI. Trimming removed 2 bases at V and 2 bases at J, with 11 bases between. The CDR3 runs 15 residues. The CDR3 bases are TGTGCCAGCAGTGAAACAGGGATGGACACAGATACGCAGTATTTT. Its translation: CASSETGMDTDTQYF.

This chain links TRBV4-1 with TRBJ2-2; tentatively, D is TRBD1 (6 bases). Trimming left V 2 bases short and J 4 bases short, with 20 bases between. The CDR3 covers 18 residues. Germline loops: CDR1 MGHRA, CDR2 YSYEKL. As DNA, the CDR3 is TGCGCCAGCAGCCAACCACCCGATCCCCCCAGGGGCACCGGGGAGCTGTTTTTT. It specifies CASSQPPDPPRGTGELFF.

The rearrangement joins TRBV6-2 or TRBV6-3 to TRBJ2-2, with 8 nucleotides matching TRBD1. After removal of 5 bases from V and 7 bases from J, the junction contained 9 bases not matched to a gene. The germline gives CDR1 MNHEY, CDR2 SVGEGT. This CDR3 contains 15 residues. The CDR3, as DNA: TGTGCCAGCAGTGCTCAGGGGGCAATCGGCGGGGAGCTGTTTTTT. Translation gives CASSAQGAIGGELFF.

The chain is built from TRBV7-9 and TRBJ2-7; no firm D call. V lost 5 bases and J lost 1, with 12 bases in between. CDR1 is SEHNR and CDR2 is FQNEAQ in the germline V gene (reference sequence). CDR3 length: 14 residues. The CDR3 DNA sequence: TGTGCCAGCAGCCCAAAAGACACATCCTACGAGCAGTACTTC. Its translation: CASSPKDTSYEQYF.

The chain employs TRBV29-1 and TRBJ2-2; D possibly corresponds to TRBD2 (6 bases). Germline V gives CDR1 SQVTM, CDR2 ANQGSEA. The CDR3 length is 14 residues. V was cut by 4 bases and J by 2 bases, with 11 bases left in between. CDR3 in DNA: TGCAGCGTTGTACCGGGACTTAACACCGGGGAGCTGTTTTTT. Its translation is CSVVPGLNTGELFF.